The present T cell receptor beta chain was sequenced within a study of Graves' ophthalmopathy and Graves' hyperthyroidism. Using RNA transcripts, the TCR beta CDR3 regions were amplified. In the first round, RT-PCR was carried out with HTBI primers, and a multiplex PCR formed the second round. TCRdb re-derived calls from the multiplex PCR reads in MiXCR, one entry per CDR3 protein. This table has approximately 640,000 distinct CDR3 sequences, under 50% appearing once. This clonotype was observed many times. Sequencing was carried out using peripheral blood. The origin of this receptor is an adult man with Graves' ophthalmopathy.

CDR3 DNA: TGTGCCAGCAGCGTAGCTCCCACCGGGGAGCTGTTTTTT. Encoded protein: CASSVAPTGELFF. The rearrangement links TRBV9 to TRBJ2-2; no clear D. V shed 0 bases and J shed 4 bases, with 4 bases lying between them. CDR3 length: 13 amino acids. Germline values: CDR1 SGDLS, CDR2 YYNGEE.